One TCR beta chain is described in this entry. Sequencing was performed with immunoSEQ multiplex PCR; in TCRdb, only in-frame clones are kept and a portion is missing. The repertoire holds 45,000 to 55,000 clones, with roughly 80% as singletons. TCR sequencing covered a few patients who responded to pembrolizumab. The data derive from a study of PD-1 blockade in mismatch repair-deficient tumors. On the study more broadly: Patients had eleven to twelve mismatch repair-deficient cancer types, all previously treated and progressing.

Here the sequenced sample was peripheral blood, taken more than 19 weeks after starting pembrolizumab. This clonotype was obtained from an adult with mismatch repair-deficient cancer.

DNA of the CDR3: TGTGCCAGCAGCCCGGGACCCACCCCCTACGAGCAGTACTTC. It is translated as CASSPGPTPYEQYF. V and J are TRBV11-2 and TRBJ2-7, with D perhaps matching TRBD1 or TRBD2 (5 bases each). Trimming removed 5 bases at V and 2 bases at J, with 13 bases between. This CDR3 spans 14 amino acids. Germline V lookup: CDR1 SGHAT, CDR2 FQNNGV.